Listed here is a single T cell receptor beta chain. Trimming cost V 6 bases and J 0 bases, with 9 bases left between them. Germline CDR1 reads SNHLY; CDR2 reads FYNNEI. This CDR3 spans 14 amino acids. Study processing details: The authors estimated nucleated cell counts from reference gene primer amplification. The table came from immunoSEQ multiplex PCR; TCRdb's copy has only in-frame clones and leaves some out. For V, J and clone size, that table is used; D and trimming come from the DNA. The data show around 220,000 clones, more than 85% seen once. This sample stems from a study of blood T cell repertoires in COVID-19. Study at large: The United States, Italy and Spain supplied acute and convalescent COVID-19 samples. T cells, B-cell-depleted T cells, or PBMCs supplied cDNA or gDNA.

Specimen: peripheral blood. The rearrangement links TRBV2 to TRBJ2-1; no reliable D call. This TCR was recovered from a woman in her forties or fifties with COVID-19, enrolled during active disease. Here the CDR3 DNA reads TGTGCCAGCAGGAGCCCGAGCTCCTACAATGAGCAGTTCTTC. Residues: CASRSPSSYNEQFF.